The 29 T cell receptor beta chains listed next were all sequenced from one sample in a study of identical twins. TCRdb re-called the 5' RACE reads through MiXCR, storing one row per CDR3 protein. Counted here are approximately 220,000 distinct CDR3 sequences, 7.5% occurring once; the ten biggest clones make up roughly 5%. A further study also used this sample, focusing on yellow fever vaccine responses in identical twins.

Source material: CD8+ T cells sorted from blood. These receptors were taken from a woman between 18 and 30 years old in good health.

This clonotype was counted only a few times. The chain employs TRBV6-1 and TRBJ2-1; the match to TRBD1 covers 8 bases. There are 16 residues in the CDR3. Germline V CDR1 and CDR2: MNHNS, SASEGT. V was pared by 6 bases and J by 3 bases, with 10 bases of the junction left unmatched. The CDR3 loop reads CASRRGDRLIYNEQFF. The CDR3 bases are TGTGCCAGCAGAAGAGGGGACAGGTTAATCTACAATGAGCAGTTCTTC.

CDR3 sequence reads: CASSFNVGREQYF. CDR3 nucleotide sequence: TGTGCCAGCAGTTTTAACGTAGGGCGGGAGCAGTACTTC. The rearrangement links TRBV27 to TRBJ2-7; D uncertain. Looked up from germline, CDR1 is MNHEY and CDR2 is SMNVEV (reference sequence). This CDR3 is 13 amino acids long. V lost 3 bases and J lost 7, with 13 bases in between.

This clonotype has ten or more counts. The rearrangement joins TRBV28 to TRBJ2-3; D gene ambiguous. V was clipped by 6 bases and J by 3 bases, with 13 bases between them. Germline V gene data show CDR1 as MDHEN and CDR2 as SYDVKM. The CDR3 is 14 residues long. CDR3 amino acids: CASRVKVVTDTQYF. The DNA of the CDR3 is TGTGCCAGCAGGGTAAAGGTGGTGACAGATACGCAGTATTTT.

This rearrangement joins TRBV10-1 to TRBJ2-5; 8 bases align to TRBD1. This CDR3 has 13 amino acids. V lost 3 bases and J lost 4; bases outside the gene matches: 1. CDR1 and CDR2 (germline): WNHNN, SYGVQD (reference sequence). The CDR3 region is CASSDRGRETQYF. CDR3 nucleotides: TGCGCCAGCAGTGACAGGGGGCGAGAGACCCAGTACTTC.

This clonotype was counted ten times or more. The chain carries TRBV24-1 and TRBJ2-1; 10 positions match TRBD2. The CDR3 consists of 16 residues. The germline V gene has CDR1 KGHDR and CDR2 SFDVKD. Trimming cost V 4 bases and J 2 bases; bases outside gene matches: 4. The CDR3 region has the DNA TGTGCCACCAGTGAAGGAGCGGGAGGGCCCTACAATGAGCAGTTCTTC. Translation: CATSEGAGGPYNEQFF.

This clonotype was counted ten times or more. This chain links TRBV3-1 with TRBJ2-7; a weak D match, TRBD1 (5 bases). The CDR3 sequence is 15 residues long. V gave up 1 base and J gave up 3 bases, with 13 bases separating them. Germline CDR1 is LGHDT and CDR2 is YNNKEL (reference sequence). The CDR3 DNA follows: TGTGCCAGCAGCCAAGGCCCAGCAGGGAACTACGAGCAGTACGTC. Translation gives CASSQGPAGNYEQYV.

CDR3 DNA: TGTGCCAGCAGCAAGCGGGGGGGATCGGGCTACACCTTC. It translates to CASSKRGGSGYTF. The chain carries TRBV27 and TRBJ1-2, with a weak D call TRBD1 (5 bases). This CDR3 has 13 amino acids. Germline CDR1 reads MNHEY; CDR2 reads SMNVEV (reference sequence). V lost 6 bases and J 8 bases, leaving 16 bases between the germline ends.

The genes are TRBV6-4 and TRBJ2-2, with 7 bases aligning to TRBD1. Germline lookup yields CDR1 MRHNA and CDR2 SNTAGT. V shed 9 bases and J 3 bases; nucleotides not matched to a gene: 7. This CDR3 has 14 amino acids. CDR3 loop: CASSRQGDTGELFF. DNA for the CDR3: TGTGCCAGTTCTCGACAGGGCGACACCGGGGAGCTGTTTTTT.

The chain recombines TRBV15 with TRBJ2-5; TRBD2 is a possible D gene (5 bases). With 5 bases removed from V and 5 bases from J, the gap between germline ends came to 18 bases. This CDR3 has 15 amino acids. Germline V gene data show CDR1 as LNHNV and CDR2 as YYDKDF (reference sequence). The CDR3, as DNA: TGTGCCACCAGCTCCCACCAGAGTGGCGGGGAGACCCAGTACTTC. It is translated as CATSSHQSGGETQYF. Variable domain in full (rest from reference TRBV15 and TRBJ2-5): DAMVIQNPRYQVTQFGKPVTLSCSQTLNHNVMYWYQQKSSQAPKLLFHYYDKDFNNEADTPDNFQSRRPNTSFCFLDIRSPGLGDTAMYLCATSSHQSGGETQYFGPGTRLLVL.

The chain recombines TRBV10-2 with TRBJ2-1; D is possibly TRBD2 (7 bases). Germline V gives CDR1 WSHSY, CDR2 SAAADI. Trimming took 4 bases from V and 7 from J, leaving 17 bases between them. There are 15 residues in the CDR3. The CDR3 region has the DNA TGCGCCAGCAGTGGGGGGGCGGGGGCTGAGAATGAGCAGTTCTTC. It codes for CASSGGAGAENEQFF.

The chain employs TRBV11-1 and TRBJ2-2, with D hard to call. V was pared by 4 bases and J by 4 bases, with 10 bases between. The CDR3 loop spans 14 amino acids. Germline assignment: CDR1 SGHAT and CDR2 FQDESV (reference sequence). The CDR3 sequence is CASSSGPITGELFF. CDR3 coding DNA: TGTGCCAGCAGCTCCGGGCCGATCACCGGGGAGCTGTTTTTT.

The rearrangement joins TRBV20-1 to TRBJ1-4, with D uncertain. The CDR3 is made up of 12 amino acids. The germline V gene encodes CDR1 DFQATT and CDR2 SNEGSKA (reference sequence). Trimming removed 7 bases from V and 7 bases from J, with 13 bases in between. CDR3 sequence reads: CSGHSLGEKLFF. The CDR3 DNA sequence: TGCAGTGGTCACTCTCTTGGTGAAAAACTGTTTTTT.

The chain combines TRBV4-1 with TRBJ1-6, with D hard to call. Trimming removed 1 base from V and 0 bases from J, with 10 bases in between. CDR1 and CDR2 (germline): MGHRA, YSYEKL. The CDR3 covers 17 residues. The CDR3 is CASSQGVESSYNSPLHF. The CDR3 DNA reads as TGCGCCAGCAGCCAAGGGGTAGAGAGCTCCTATAATTCACCCCTCCACTTT.

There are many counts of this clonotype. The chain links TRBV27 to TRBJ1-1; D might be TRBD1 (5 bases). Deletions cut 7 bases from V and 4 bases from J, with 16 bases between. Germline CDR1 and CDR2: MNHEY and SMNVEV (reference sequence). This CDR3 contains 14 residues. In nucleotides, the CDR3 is TGTGCCAGCAACCCTCGGGGGGGGAGCACTGAAGCTTTCTTT. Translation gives CASNPRGGSTEAFF.

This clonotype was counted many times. The CDR3 DNA reads TGTGCCAGCAGCGAAACAGGGGAGGTGAACACCGGGGAGCTGTTTTTT. Translation: CASSETGEVNTGELFF. The gene calls are TRBV9 and TRBJ2-2; the D gene is possibly TRBD1 (7 bases). V lost 3 bases and J 1 base, leaving 13 bases between the germline ends. The CDR3 has 16 amino acids. In germline, CDR1 is SGDLS, CDR2 YYNGEE.

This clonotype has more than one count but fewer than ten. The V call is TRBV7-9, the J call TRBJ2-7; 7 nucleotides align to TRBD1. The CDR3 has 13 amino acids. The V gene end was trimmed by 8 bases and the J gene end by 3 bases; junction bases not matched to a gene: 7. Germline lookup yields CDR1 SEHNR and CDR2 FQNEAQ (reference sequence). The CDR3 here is CASARGQLYEQYV. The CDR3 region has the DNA TGTGCCAGCGCACGGGGACAGCTCTACGAGCAGTACGTC.

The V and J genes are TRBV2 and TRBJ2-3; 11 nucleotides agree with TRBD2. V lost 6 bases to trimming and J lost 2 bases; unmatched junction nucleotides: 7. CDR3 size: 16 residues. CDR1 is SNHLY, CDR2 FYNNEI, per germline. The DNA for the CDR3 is TGTGCCAGCAGGGTCGGGACTAGCGGCTCCACAGATACGCAGTATTTT. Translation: CASRVGTSGSTDTQYF.

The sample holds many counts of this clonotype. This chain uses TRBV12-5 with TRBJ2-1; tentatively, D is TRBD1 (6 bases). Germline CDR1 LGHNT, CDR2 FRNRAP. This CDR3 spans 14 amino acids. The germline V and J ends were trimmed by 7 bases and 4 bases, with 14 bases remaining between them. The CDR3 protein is CASVLTGRYNEQFF. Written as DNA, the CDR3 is TGTGCTAGTGTTCTGACAGGACGTTACAATGAGCAGTTCTTC.

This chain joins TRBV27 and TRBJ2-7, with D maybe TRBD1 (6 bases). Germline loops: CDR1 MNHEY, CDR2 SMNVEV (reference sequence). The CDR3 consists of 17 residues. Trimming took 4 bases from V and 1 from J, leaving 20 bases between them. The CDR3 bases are TGTGCCAGCAGTTCACTCGACAGGTTTTCCGAGTCCTACGAGCAGTACTTC. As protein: CASSSLDRFSESYEQYF.

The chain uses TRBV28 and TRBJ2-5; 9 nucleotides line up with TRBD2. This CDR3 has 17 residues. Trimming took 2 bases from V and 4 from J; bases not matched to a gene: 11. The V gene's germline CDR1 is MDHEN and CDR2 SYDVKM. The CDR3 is CASSLSGGRALRETQYF. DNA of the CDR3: TGTGCCAGCAGTTTAAGTGGCGGGAGGGCCCTGCGAGAGACCCAGTACTTC. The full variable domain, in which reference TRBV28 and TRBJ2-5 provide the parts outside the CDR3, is DVKVTQSSRYLVKRTGEKVFLECVQDMDHENMFWYRQDPGLGLRLIYFSYDVKMKEKGDIPEGYSVSREKKERFSLILESASTNQTSMYLCASSLSGGRALRETQYFGPGTRLLVL.

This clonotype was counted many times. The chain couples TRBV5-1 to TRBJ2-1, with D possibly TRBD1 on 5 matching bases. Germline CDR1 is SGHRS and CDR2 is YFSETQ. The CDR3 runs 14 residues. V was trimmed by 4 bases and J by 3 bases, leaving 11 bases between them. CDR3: CASSMGQGYNEQFF. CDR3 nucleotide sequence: TGCGCCAGCAGCATGGGGCAGGGCTACAATGAGCAGTTCTTC.

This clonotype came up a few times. The CDR3 nucleotides read TGTGCCAGCAGCTTCGGGTCCATCTCCTACGAGCAGTACTTC. This codes for CASSFGSISYEQYF. The chain links TRBV11-2 to TRBJ2-7; D remains unclear. This CDR3 region has 14 residues. V was cut by 3 bases and J by 0 bases, with 9 bases left in between. Germline assignment: CDR1 SGHAT and CDR2 FQNNGV.

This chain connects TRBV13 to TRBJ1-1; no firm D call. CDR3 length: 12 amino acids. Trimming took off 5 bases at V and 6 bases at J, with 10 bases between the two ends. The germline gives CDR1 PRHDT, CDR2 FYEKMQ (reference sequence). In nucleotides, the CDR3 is TGTGCCAGCAGCCCCAGGACGTCTGAAGCTTTCTTT. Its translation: CASSPRTSEAFF.

CDR3 loop: CASSWGESTEAFF. The CDR3, as DNA: TGTGCCAGCAGCTGGGGGGAGTCCACTGAAGCTTTCTTT. V gene TRBV5-4 combines with J gene TRBJ1-1; D is perhaps TRBD1 (5 bases). This CDR3 is 13 amino acids long. Germline V gene sequence: CDR1 SGHNT, CDR2 YYREEE (reference sequence). V shed 3 bases and J shed 4 bases, with 10 bases lying between them.

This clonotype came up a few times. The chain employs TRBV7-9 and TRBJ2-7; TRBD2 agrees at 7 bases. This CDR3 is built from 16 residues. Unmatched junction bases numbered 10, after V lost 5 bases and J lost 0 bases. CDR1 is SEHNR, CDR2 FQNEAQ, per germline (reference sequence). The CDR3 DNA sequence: TGTGCCAGCAGCGCCGCTAGCGGACGAAGCTCCTACGAGCAGTACTTC. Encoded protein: CASSAASGRSSYEQYF.

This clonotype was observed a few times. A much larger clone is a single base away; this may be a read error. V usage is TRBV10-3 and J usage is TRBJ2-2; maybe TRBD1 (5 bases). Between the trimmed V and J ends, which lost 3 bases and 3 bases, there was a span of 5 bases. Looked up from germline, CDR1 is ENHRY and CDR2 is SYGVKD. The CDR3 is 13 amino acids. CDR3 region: CAISDRDTGELFF. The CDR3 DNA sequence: TGTGCCATCAGTGACAGGGACACCGGGGAGCTGTTTTTT.

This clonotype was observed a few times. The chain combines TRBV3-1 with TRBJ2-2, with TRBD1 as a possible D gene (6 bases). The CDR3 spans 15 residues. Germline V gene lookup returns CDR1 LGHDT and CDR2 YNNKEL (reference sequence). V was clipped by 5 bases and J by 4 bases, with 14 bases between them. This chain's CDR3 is CASSSFIGGTGELFF. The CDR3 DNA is TGTGCCAGCAGCTCCTTCATAGGGGGCACCGGGGAGCTGTTTTTT.

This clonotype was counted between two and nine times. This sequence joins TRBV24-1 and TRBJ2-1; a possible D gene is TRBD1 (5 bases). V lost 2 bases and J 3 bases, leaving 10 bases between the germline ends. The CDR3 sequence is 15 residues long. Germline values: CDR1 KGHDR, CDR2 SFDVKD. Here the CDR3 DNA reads TGTGCCACCAGTGATTCGGCAGGGATCTACAATGAGCAGTTCTTC. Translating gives CATSDSAGIYNEQFF.

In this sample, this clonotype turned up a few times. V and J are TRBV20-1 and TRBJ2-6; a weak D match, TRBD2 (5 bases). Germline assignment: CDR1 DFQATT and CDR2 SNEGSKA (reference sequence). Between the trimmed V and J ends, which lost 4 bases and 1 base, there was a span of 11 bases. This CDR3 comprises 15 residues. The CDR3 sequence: CSAKGSPSGANVLTF. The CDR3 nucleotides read TGCAGTGCTAAAGGGAGCCCTTCTGGGGCCAACGTCCTGACTTTC.